Only one count was recorded for the clone carrying this T cell receptor (beta chain). Only in-frame clones appear in the TCRdb table, and some are missing; sequencing was by immunoSEQ multiplex PCR. The data contain around 500,000 clones, 88% of them singletons. The sample belongs to a study of blood T cell repertoires in COVID-19. About the study: The samples span acute and convalescent COVID-19 from the United States, Italy and Spain. T cells, B-cell-depleted T cells, or PBMCs supplied cDNA or gDNA.

The CDR3 totals 17 residues. The germline V gene encodes CDR1 SGDLS and CDR2 YYNGEE. Between the trimmed V and J ends, which lost 3 bases and 4 bases, there was a span of 17 bases. This study enrolled people aged roughly 18 to 90 from roughly 22 US geographic areas. V is TRBV9 and J is TRBJ2-6; a weak D match, TRBD1 (6 bases). Source material: PBMCs or T cells enriched from blood (not recorded which). This TCR was sampled from a woman aged 55-75 years who had recovered from COVID-19. CDR3 in DNA: TGTGCCAGCAGCGCTGACGGGACACCGACCGGGGCCAACGTCCTGACTTTC. Amino acid sequence: CASSADGTPTGANVLTF.